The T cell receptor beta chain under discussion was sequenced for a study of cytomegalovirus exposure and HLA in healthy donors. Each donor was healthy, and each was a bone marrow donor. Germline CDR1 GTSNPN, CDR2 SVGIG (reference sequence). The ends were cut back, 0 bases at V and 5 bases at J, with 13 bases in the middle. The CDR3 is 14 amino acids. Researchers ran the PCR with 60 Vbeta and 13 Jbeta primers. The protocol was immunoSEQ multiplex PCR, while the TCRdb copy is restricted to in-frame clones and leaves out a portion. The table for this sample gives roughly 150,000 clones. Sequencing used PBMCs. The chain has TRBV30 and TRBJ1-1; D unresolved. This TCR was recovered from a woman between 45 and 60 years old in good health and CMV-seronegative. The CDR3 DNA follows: TGTGCCTGGAGTGTAGGAGGAAGCGGGACTGAAGCTTTCTTT. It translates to CAWSVGGSGTEAFF.